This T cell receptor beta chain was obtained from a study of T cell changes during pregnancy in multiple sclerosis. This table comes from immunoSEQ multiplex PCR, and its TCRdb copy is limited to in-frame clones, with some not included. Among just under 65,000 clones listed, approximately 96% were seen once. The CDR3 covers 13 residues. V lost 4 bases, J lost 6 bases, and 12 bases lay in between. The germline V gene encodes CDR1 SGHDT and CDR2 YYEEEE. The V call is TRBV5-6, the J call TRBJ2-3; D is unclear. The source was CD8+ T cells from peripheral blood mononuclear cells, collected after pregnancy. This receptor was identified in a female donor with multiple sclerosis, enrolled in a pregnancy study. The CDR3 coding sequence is TGTGCCAGCAGCGACTTAAGTTGGGATACGCAGTATTTT. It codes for CASSDLSWDTQYF.